This T cell receptor (beta chain) is drawn from a study of tumor and adjacent non-tumor tissue in lung cancer. Study-wide background: There were some 11 adenocarcinoma, a couple of squamous cell carcinoma and 1 small cell lung cancer cases.

This CDR3 is 15 amino acids long. Germline CDR1 ENHRY, CDR2 SYGVKD. This sample's RNA came from whole unsorted tissue. With respect to this clonotype: At one of its ends the junction is not consistent with the germline gene, which may arise from a read error.

Three rounds of nested PCR, following a modified ARM-PCR protocol, produced the TCRbeta library. One entry per CDR3 protein, called by TCRdb with MiXCR from the multiplex PCR reads. The sample consists of about 120,000 distinct CDR3 sequences, under 90% of them appearing once. The chain joins TRBV10-3 to TRBJ2-1; D unclear. The sample comprised lung tumor tissue. The receptor was derived from a man in his 70s with non-small cell lung cancer. This CDR3 is CTISQKENSYNEQLF. The DNA for the CDR3 is TGTACCATCAGCCAAAAGGAGAACTCCTACAATGAGCAGTTATTC.